This paragraph covers one T cell receptor (beta chain) sequence. Its antigen remains unidentified. Germline CDR1 DFQATT, CDR2 SNEGSKA (reference sequence). CDR3 length: 12 residues. UMI labels and 5' RACE were used to prepare the TRB cDNA libraries. TCRdb re-called the 5' RACE reads; every CDR3 protein appears as one record, without DNA. The table lists 85,000 to 120,000 distinct CDR3 sequences. This sample is part of a study of CXCR3-negative and CXCR3-positive naive CD8 T cells. Overall study context: There were around 140 million TRB reads altogether, and each library had about 1.5 +/- 0.3 million of them. Study-wide results and caveats: Partially decreased CXCR3 expression was recorded after cryopreservation, and fresh PBMCs were used in most assays. Comparably high diversity was seen in both naive subsets, and much lower diversity in memory CD8+ cells. For CXCR3-positive naive cells, TRB CDR3s were more hydrophobic than those of CXCR3-negative naive cells. CXCR3-negative and CXCR3-positive naive cells shared comparable TRBV-TRBJ usage, but memory cells did not.

The source of this sequence is a human donor in good health. Some clones in this sample may be carry-over from other donors' samples. The specimen sequenced was naive CXCR3+ CD8+ T cells from blood. Subset reported: CD45RO-CCR7+CD27+CD95- naive CD8+ T cells expressing CXCR3 (TNR3+). This chain uses TRBV20-1 with TRBJ2-7; there is no DNA to check the TCRdb D call of TRBD2. The CDR3 region is CSATSGSYEQYF.